This entry describes one T cell receptor beta chain. Antigen unknown. The sample originates from a study of post-analysis software for immune sequencing data. For the study at large: Some patients lacked subtype; others had relapsing-remitting, secondary progressive or progressive-relapsing disease. Study findings and constraints: F measure showed strong co-clustering of same-batch samples. Significantly lower normalized Chao1 diversity was seen in multiple sclerosis patients than in controls.

Every TCR beta cDNA library bore unique molecular identifiers. The authors obtained approximately 540,000 cDNA molecules from approximately 0.95 to 9.8 million T cells. Each CDR3 protein is one row after TCRdb ran MiXCR on the PCR reads. The sample yields approximately 440,000 distinct CDR3 sequences, roughly 45% seen once. This clonotype was obtained from a girl aged 10-17 years with multiple sclerosis. Sequencing was carried out using blood.

The CDR3 coding sequence is TGCAGTGCTAGAGATCCGGGCGGGACTCCTGAGCAGTACTTC. Translation gives CSARDPGGTPEQYF. This sequence joins TRBV20-1 and TRBJ2-7, with a weak D call TRBD2 (6 bases). From germline, CDR1 is DFQATT and CDR2 SNEGSKA (reference sequence). The CDR3 runs 14 residues. The V end was cut by 0 bases, the J end by 7 bases, with 16 bases between.